A selection of T cell receptor beta chains follows, all from one sample in a study of blood T cells in healthy people across ages. TCRdb passed the 5' RACE reads through MiXCR, listing each CDR3 protein once. The sample includes approximately 760,000 distinct CDR3 sequences, roughly 25% seen only once; the top ten take under 10%. These data also featured in a second study, about T cells of mothers and their children.

Sequenced: blood. Every receptor here comes from a boy younger than 18 in good health. The CDR3 runs from the conserved cysteine through the conserved F or W. A D gene is named only where the DNA matches it firmly. The size field is filled for only some rows; it gives once, few, many or a size class.

clone size: .; V gene: TRBV12-3/TRBV12-4; J gene: TRBJ1-1; D gene: .; CDR3 DNA: TGTGCCAGCACTTCCTCGGGGGTGAACACTGAAGCTTTCTTT; CDR3 protein: CASTSSGVNTEAFF
clone size: few; V gene: TRBV29-1; J gene: TRBJ2-7; D gene: .; CDR3 DNA: TGCAGCGTTGGCGAAGGGTCTCTGACTTACGAGCAGTACTTC; CDR3 protein: CSVGEGSLTYEQYF
clone size: .; V gene: TRBV14; J gene: TRBJ2-7; D gene: .; CDR3 DNA: TGTGCCAGCAGCTCACAGGGTCTCGGCTACGAGCAGTACTTC; CDR3 protein: CASSSQGLGYEQYF
clone size: .; V gene: TRBV10-3; J gene: TRBJ2-5; D gene: .; CDR3 DNA: TGTGCCATCAGTGAGTCGGCCAAGGAGACCCAGTACTTC; CDR3 protein: CAISESAKETQYF
clone size: .; V gene: TRBV2; J gene: TRBJ2-5; D gene: TRBD2; CDR3 DNA: TGTGCCAGCAGTGTATATGCGGGGGTGAACCAAGAGACCCAGTACTTC; CDR3 protein: CASSVYAGVNQETQYF
clone size: many; V gene: TRBV7-9; J gene: TRBJ2-7; D gene: TRBD2; CDR3 DNA: TGTGCCAGCAGTTCTAGCGGGTACGAGCAGTACTTC; CDR3 protein: CASSSSGYEQYF
clone size: .; V gene: TRBV20-1; J gene: TRBJ1-2; D gene: .; CDR3 DNA: TGCAGTGCCGCCTCAGGGACTAACTATGGCTACACCTTC; CDR3 protein: CSAASGTNYGYTF
clone size: many; V gene: TRBV6-6; J gene: TRBJ2-5; D gene: TRBD1; CDR3 DNA: TGTGCCAGCAGGGACAGGGAGGAGACCCAGTACTTC; CDR3 protein: CASRDREETQYF
clone size: many; V gene: TRBV2; J gene: TRBJ2-5; D gene: TRBD1; CDR3 DNA: TGTGCCAGCAGTGAAGGACAGGGGCAGACCCAGTACTTC; CDR3 protein: CASSEGQGQTQYF
clone size: once; V gene: TRBV11-2; J gene: TRBJ2-1; D gene: TRBD2; CDR3 DNA: TGTGCCAGCAGCTTAGTTGGTTCGGGACTAGCGGGGGAGGGCGTCAATGAGCAGTTCTTC; CDR3 protein: CASSLVGSGLAGEGVNEQFF
clone size: few; V gene: TRBV7-4; J gene: TRBJ2-7; D gene: TRBD1; CDR3 DNA: TGTGCCAGCCATGTTAACAGGGGATCCTACGAGCAGTACTTC; CDR3 protein: CASHVNRGSYEQYF
clone size: .; V gene: TRBV9; J gene: TRBJ2-1; D gene: .; CDR3 DNA: TGTGCCAGCAGCGCGGGGACTTTCTCCTACAATGAGCAGTTCTTC; CDR3 protein: CASSAGTFSYNEQFF
clone size: .; V gene: TRBV10-3; J gene: TRBJ2-7; D gene: .; CDR3 DNA: TGTGCCATCAGTGAGGCGACAGGTATTACCTACGAGCAGTACTTC; CDR3 protein: CAISEATGITYEQYF
clone size: .; V gene: TRBV20-1; J gene: TRBJ2-1; D gene: TRBD2; CDR3 DNA: TGCAGTGCTAGAGATGATGGCGGGAGTCTCGCCTACAATGAGCAGTTCTTC; CDR3 protein: CSARDDGGSLAYNEQFF
clone size: few; V gene: TRBV28; J gene: TRBJ2-5; D gene: .; CDR3 DNA: TGTGCCAGCAGTTCCCCCAGTTATGAGACCCAGTACTTC; CDR3 protein: CASSSPSYETQYF
clone size: .; V gene: TRBV6-1; J gene: TRBJ1-2; D gene: .; CDR3 DNA: TGTGCCAGCAGTGAAGCAGGGGGGTCCTCTAATAGCTACACCTTC; CDR3 protein: CASSEAGGSSNSYTF
clone size: .; V gene: TRBV10-3; J gene: TRBJ2-7; D gene: .; CDR3 DNA: TGTGCCATCAGTGAGTCCACGCAGACCTACGAGCAGTACTTC; CDR3 protein: CAISESTQTYEQYF
clone size: .; V gene: TRBV4-2; J gene: TRBJ2-7; D gene: TRBD2; CDR3 DNA: TGTGCCAGCAGCCTTCCAACTCTAGCGGGAGCCTACGAGCAGTACTTC; CDR3 protein: CASSLPTLAGAYEQYF
clone size: .; V gene: TRBV7-9; J gene: TRBJ1-1; D gene: .; CDR3 DNA: TGTGCCAGCTGCCAGGCTCCCCACACTGAAGCTTTCTTT; CDR3 protein: CASCQAPHTEAFF
clone size: few; V gene: TRBV12-5; J gene: TRBJ2-7; D gene: TRBD2; CDR3 DNA: TGTGCTAGTGGTTTTCTCTTCGGGACTAGCGGGATTCCTTACGAGCAGTACTTC; CDR3 protein: CASGFLFGTSGIPYEQYF
clone size: few; V gene: TRBV6-2/TRBV6-3; J gene: TRBJ2-1; D gene: TRBD1; CDR3 DNA: TGTGCCAGCAGTTACTTTGGACAGGGAAACAATGAGCAGTTCTTC; CDR3 protein: CASSYFGQGNNEQFF
clone size: .; V gene: TRBV5-1; J gene: TRBJ2-5; D gene: .; CDR3 DNA: TGCGCCAGCAGCTTGTGGCAGGGGGAGACCCAGTACTTC; CDR3 protein: CASSLWQGETQYF
clone size: many; V gene: TRBV6-5; J gene: TRBJ2-2; D gene: TRBD1; CDR3 DNA: TGTGCTACTAGACAGGGGAACACCGGGGAGCTGTTTTTT; CDR3 protein: CATRQGNTGELFF
clone size: few; V gene: TRBV5-1; J gene: TRBJ2-1; D gene: .; CDR3 DNA: TGCGCCAGCAGCCCGGGACTCTCGCGCAATGAGCAGTTCTTC; CDR3 protein: CASSPGLSRNEQFF
clone size: .; V gene: TRBV20-1; J gene: TRBJ1-4; D gene: .; CDR3 DNA: TGCAGTGCTGAGGCGAGGCAAATTGAAAAACTGTTTTTT; CDR3 protein: CSAEARQIEKLFF
clone size: few; V gene: TRBV28; J gene: TRBJ2-7; D gene: TRBD1; CDR3 DNA: TGTGCCAGCAGTTTATGGGGGACAGGGGAGAACGAGCAGTACTTC; CDR3 protein: CASSLWGTGENEQYF
clone size: .; V gene: TRBV9; J gene: TRBJ2-5; D gene: TRBD2; CDR3 DNA: TGTGCCAGCAGCCCCATGGGAGTCAGTAGCGGGACTCAAGAGACCCAGTACTTC; CDR3 protein: CASSPMGVSSGTQETQYF
clone size: few; V gene: TRBV2; J gene: TRBJ2-5; D gene: .; CDR3 DNA: TGTACCAGCCTCCGGGACACAATCCAAGAGACCCAGTACTTC; CDR3 protein: CTSLRDTIQETQYF
clone size: .; V gene: TRBV7-9; J gene: TRBJ2-5; D gene: .; CDR3 DNA: TGTGCCAGCAGCTCCCAGGGTCCGGGGTGGGAGACCCAGTACTTC; CDR3 protein: CASSSQGPGWETQYF
clone size: few; V gene: TRBV6-5; J gene: TRBJ2-1; D gene: .; CDR3 DNA: TGTGCCAGCAGTCGTCACGGGACCCTTGACAATGAGCAGTTCTTC; CDR3 protein: CASSRHGTLDNEQFF
clone size: .; V gene: TRBV5-1; J gene: TRBJ2-1; D gene: TRBD2; CDR3 DNA: TGCGCCAGCAGTGGGGACTACATCAATGAGCAGTTCTTC; CDR3 protein: CASSGDYINEQFF
clone size: few; V gene: TRBV29-1; J gene: TRBJ2-1; D gene: .; CDR3 DNA: TGCAGCTTACTACAGGGCGACAATGAGCAGTTCTTC; CDR3 protein: CSLLQGDNEQFF
clone size: few; V gene: TRBV13; J gene: TRBJ2-7; D gene: TRBD1; CDR3 DNA: TGTGCCAGCAGCCCCGGACAGGTTTTGAACGGGCAGTACTTC; CDR3 protein: CASSPGQVLNGQYF
clone size: few; V gene: TRBV20-1; J gene: TRBJ2-5; D gene: TRBD1; CDR3 DNA: TGCAGTGCAATCCGGACAGGGCAAGAGACCCAGTACTTC; CDR3 protein: CSAIRTGQETQYF
clone size: .; V gene: TRBV19; J gene: TRBJ2-5; D gene: .; CDR3 DNA: TGTGCCAGTAGCGACACCGCCGTCAAGCAGTACTTC; CDR3 protein: CASSDTAVKQYF
clone size: .; V gene: TRBV20-1; J gene: TRBJ2-7; D gene: TRBD2; CDR3 DNA: TGCAGTTGTAGCGGGGTTAGCTCCTACGAGCAGTACTTC; CDR3 protein: CSCSGVSSYEQYF
clone size: .; V gene: TRBV25-1; J gene: TRBJ2-7; D gene: TRBD1; CDR3 DNA: TGTGCCAGCAGTACCCGGGACAGGGAGCAGTACGAGCAGTACTTC; CDR3 protein: CASSTRDREQYEQYF
clone size: few; V gene: TRBV9; J gene: TRBJ2-7; D gene: TRBD1; CDR3 DNA: TGTGCCAGCAGCGAAGGACAGGGCGGATACGAGCAGTACTTC; CDR3 protein: CASSEGQGGYEQYF
clone size: .; V gene: TRBV6-5; J gene: TRBJ1-4; D gene: TRBD1; CDR3 DNA: TGTGCCAGCAGACCCGGGACAGCTTCCAGGAGGAAACTGTTTTTT; CDR3 protein: CASRPGTASRRKLFF
clone size: few; V gene: TRBV7-8; J gene: TRBJ2-3; D gene: TRBD1; CDR3 DNA: TGTGCCAGCAGCCTTCGGACAGGGACCACAGATACGCAGTATTTT; CDR3 protein: CASSLRTGTTDTQYF
clone size: .; V gene: TRBV20-1; J gene: TRBJ1-1; D gene: TRBD1; CDR3 DNA: TGCAGTGCTAGTGTTACAGGGGGCTATACTGAAGCTTTCTTT; CDR3 protein: CSASVTGGYTEAFF
clone size: .; V gene: TRBV20-1; J gene: TRBJ2-5; D gene: TRBD1; CDR3 DNA: TGCAGTGCAAGAACAGGGGCGGTGGGCCAAGAGACCCAGTACTTC; CDR3 protein: CSARTGAVGQETQYF
clone size: .; V gene: TRBV7-8; J gene: TRBJ2-3; D gene: TRBD1; CDR3 DNA: TGTGCCAGCAGACGTATAAGGGACAGGGGAACCACAGATACGCAGTATTTT; CDR3 protein: CASRRIRDRGTTDTQYF
clone size: .; V gene: TRBV12-3/TRBV12-4; J gene: TRBJ2-3; D gene: TRBD2; CDR3 DNA: TGTGCCAGCAGTCCCCGTGGGGTAGCGGGGGTGGACACAGATACGCAGTATTTT; CDR3 protein: CASSPRGVAGVDTDTQYF
clone size: many; V gene: TRBV6-5; J gene: TRBJ2-7; D gene: .; CDR3 DNA: TGTGCCAGCAGTTACCAGGGCTACGAGCAGTACTTC; CDR3 protein: CASSYQGYEQYF
clone size: .; V gene: TRBV20-1; J gene: TRBJ1-4; D gene: .; CDR3 DNA: TGCAGTGCTAGAGCCCTCGGGCAGCCGAATGAAAAACTGTTTTTT; CDR3 protein: CSARALGQPNEKLFF
clone size: .; V gene: TRBV20-1; J gene: TRBJ2-7; D gene: .; CDR3 DNA: TGCAGTGCTCCCCGACTAGACAGCTCCTACGAGCAGTACTTC; CDR3 protein: CSAPRLDSSYEQYF
clone size: .; V gene: TRBV6-1; J gene: TRBJ1-5; D gene: .; CDR3 DNA: TGTGCCAGCAGACCCAATATTGGGTCTTCCAATCAGCCCCAGCATTTT; CDR3 protein: CASRPNIGSSNQPQHF
clone size: few; V gene: TRBV19; J gene: TRBJ2-1; D gene: TRBD2; CDR3 DNA: TGTGCCAGTAGTATATTTTCCAGCGGGACTAATGAGCAGTTCTTC; CDR3 protein: CASSIFSSGTNEQFF
clone size: .; V gene: TRBV3-1; J gene: TRBJ2-1; D gene: .; CDR3 DNA: TGTGCCAGCAGCCAGATCTCCCTAACCGGGGCCGGAGGGGAGCAGTTCTTC; CDR3 protein: CASSQISLTGAGGEQFF
clone size: .; V gene: TRBV24-1; J gene: TRBJ2-2; D gene: .; CDR3 DNA: TGTGCCACCAGTGATTTGGAGAAAGAGGGCGGGGAGCTGTTTTTT; CDR3 protein: CATSDLEKEGGELFF
clone size: few; V gene: TRBV7-8; J gene: TRBJ2-2; D gene: TRBD2; CDR3 DNA: TGTGCCAGCAGCTCCGAACTAGCGGGAGTCTCCGGGGAGCTGTTTTTT; CDR3 protein: CASSSELAGVSGELFF
clone size: .; V gene: TRBV2; J gene: TRBJ2-6; D gene: .; CDR3 DNA: TGTGCCAGCAGTGATAAGGGCCCCGGTGGGGCCAACGTCCTGACTTTC; CDR3 protein: CASSDKGPGGANVLTF
clone size: .; V gene: TRBV27; J gene: TRBJ2-1; D gene: TRBD2; CDR3 DNA: TGTGCCAGCAGTTTTTCACTAGCGTACAATGAGCAGTTCTTC; CDR3 protein: CASSFSLAYNEQFF